This T cell receptor beta chain was sequenced during a study of CD8 T cells in ankylosing spondylitis. Study-wide results and limits: Disease-linked clones reportedly concentrated significantly in matched ankylosing spondylitis synovial fluid. Among TCR beta sequences, a motif of several highly homologous variants appeared characteristic of ankylosing spondylitis blood. Disease-associated clones were CD8+ and fairly uncommon in peripheral blood.

Germline CDR1 reads LGHDT; CDR2 reads YNNKEL (reference sequence). Trimming stripped 1 base from V and 1 base from J, with 8 bases between. This CDR3 has 15 amino acids. Each TCR beta library was made by quantitative 5'-RACE that incorporated molecular barcodes. TCRdb re-called the 5' RACE reads with MiXCR, one entry per CDR3 protein. Of roughly 150,000 distinct CDR3 sequences listed, 6% to 8.5% are singletons. There are many counts of this clonotype. Its matching antigen is unknown. This clonotype was sampled from a female donor with ankylosing spondylitis or in good health (not recorded which). Material: blood, either unsorted or a sorted T cell fraction (not recorded which). This chain joins TRBV3-1 and TRBJ2-1, with no clear D. In DNA, the CDR3 is TGTGCCAGCAGCCAAGCTCAGCTATCCTACAATGAGCAGTTCTTC. Amino acid sequence: CASSQAQLSYNEQFF.